This T cell receptor (beta chain) came from a study of blood T cells in healthy people across ages. The study's findings and limits: Estimated diversity that came from one million T cells was considered an underestimate.

On this clonotype: Antigen specificity is unknown.

The use of a sample-barcoded 5' primer and a J-beta primer mix characterized a second PCR of roughly 7 to 11 cycles. Researchers report that each sample yielded at least 2.5 million CDR3-containing paired-end reads. In TCRdb, the 5' RACE reads were re-called with MiXCR into one record per CDR3 protein. The sample holds fewer than 1,200,000 distinct CDR3 sequences; approximately 25% are singletons and the top ten take around 0.75%. These same data were also listed under a study on T cells of mothers and their children. That report adds: During the second PCR, the M1S primer introduced sample barcodes along with 2-4 random nucleotides.

What was sequenced was blood. The clonotype originates from a girl aged 2-10 years in good health.

The CDR3 sequence: CASSLTGILSTDTQYF. For the CDR3, the DNA is TGTGCCAGCAGCTTGACAGGGATATTAAGCACAGATACGCAGTATTTT. The chain links TRBV11-2 to TRBJ2-3, with 7 nucleotides matching TRBD1. The CDR3 totals 16 residues. V dropped 3 bases and J dropped 0; count of bases not matched to a gene: 6. Germline CDR1 is SGHAT and CDR2 is FQNNGV.